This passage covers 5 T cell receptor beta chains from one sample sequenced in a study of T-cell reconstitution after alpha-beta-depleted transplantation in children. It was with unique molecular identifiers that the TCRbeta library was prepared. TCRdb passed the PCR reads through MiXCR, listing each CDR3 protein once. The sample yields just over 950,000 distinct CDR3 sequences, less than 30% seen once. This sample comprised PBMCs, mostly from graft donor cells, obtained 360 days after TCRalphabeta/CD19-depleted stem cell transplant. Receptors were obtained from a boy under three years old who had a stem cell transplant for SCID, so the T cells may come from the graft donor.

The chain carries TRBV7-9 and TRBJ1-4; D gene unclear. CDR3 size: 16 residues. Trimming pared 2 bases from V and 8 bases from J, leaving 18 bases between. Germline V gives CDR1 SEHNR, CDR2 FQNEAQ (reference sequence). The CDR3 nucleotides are TGTGCCAGCAGCTTACGCTTGATCCCTTTGGAGGAAAAACTGTTTTTT. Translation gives CASSLRLIPLEEKLFF.

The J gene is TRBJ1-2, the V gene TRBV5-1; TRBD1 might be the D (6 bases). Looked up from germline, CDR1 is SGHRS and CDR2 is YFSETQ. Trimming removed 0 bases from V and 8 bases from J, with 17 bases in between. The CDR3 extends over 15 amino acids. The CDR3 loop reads CASSLAYGTSEGYTF. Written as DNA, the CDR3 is TGCGCCAGCAGCTTGGCCTACGGGACATCCGAGGGCTACACCTTC.

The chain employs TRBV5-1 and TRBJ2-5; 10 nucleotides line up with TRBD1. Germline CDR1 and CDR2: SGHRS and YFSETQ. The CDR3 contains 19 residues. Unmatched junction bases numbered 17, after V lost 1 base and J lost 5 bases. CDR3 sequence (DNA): TGCGCCAGCAGCTTGAGGGCCCAAGAGACAGGGGGCGTTATGGAGACCCAGTACTTC. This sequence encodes CASSLRAQETGGVMETQYF.

The CDR3 here is CSARDRGLHNEQFF. DNA of the CDR3: TGCAGCGCCCGGGACAGGGGGCTCCACAATGAGCAGTTCTTC. The chain has TRBV29-1 and TRBJ2-1; 12 bases match TRBD1. V lost 7 bases, J lost 5 bases, and 6 bases stayed unmatched. The germline V gene has CDR1 SQVTM and CDR2 ANQGSEA. CDR3 size: 14 residues.

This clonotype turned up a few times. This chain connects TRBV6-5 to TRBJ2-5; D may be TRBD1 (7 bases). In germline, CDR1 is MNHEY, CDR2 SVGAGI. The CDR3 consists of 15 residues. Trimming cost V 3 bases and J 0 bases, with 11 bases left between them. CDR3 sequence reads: CASSYRGTDQETQYF. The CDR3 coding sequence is TGTGCCAGCAGTTATCGGGGGACAGACCAAGAGACCCAGTACTTC.